One sample yielded the 24 T cell receptor beta chains listed below, sequenced in a study of shared clonotypes between healthy human individuals. The protocol was immunoSEQ multiplex PCR, while the TCRdb copy is restricted to in-frame clones and leaves out a portion. Of about a million clones listed, over 60% are singletons. Material for sequencing was memory CD4+ T cells sorted from blood. Subset reported: CD45RA-negative fraction. The receptor source for this set is a man between 18 and 35 years old in good health.

As regards this clone: Different DNA sequences within this sample yield the same CDR3. This chain uses TRBV2 with TRBJ2-3; TRBD2 matches 9 bases. CDR1 and CDR2 (germline): SNHLY, FYNNEI. This CDR3 has 15 residues. J lost 2 bases, V lost 5 bases, and 5 bases had no gene match. As DNA, the CDR3 is TGTGCCAGCAGTCAGCTAGCGGGAATCACAGATACGCAGTATTTT. This codes for CASSQLAGITDTQYF.

This chain joins TRBV10-3 and TRBJ2-7; 10 bases fit TRBD1. The CDR3 consists of 16 residues. Trimming at V came to 0 bases and at J to 4 bases, leaving 6 bases not matched to a gene. Germline-derived CDR1 and CDR2 are ENHRY and SYGVKD. The CDR3 spells CAISESGGTGAYEQYF. As DNA, the CDR3 is TGTGCCATCAGTGAGTCAGGGGGGACAGGGGCTTACGAGCAGTACTTC.

The sample holds a few counts of this clone. This chain connects TRBV5-1 to TRBJ2-3, with 11 positions matching TRBD2. The germline V gene encodes CDR1 SGHRS and CDR2 YFSETQ. The CDR3 loop spans 19 amino acids. The V and J ends lost 0 bases and 4 bases, in that order; junction bases with no gene match: 13. The CDR3 sequence: CASSLAATSGTGIPDTQYF. CDR3 in DNA: TGCGCCAGCAGCTTGGCGGCGACTAGCGGGACGGGGATCCCAGATACGCAGTATTTT.

The chain uses TRBV19 and TRBJ1-5; possibly TRBD1 for D (6 bases). The V gene lost 7 bases and the J gene lost 6 bases, with 19 bases spanning the gap. The germline V gene has CDR1 LNHDA and CDR2 SQIVND (reference sequence). This CDR3 has 15 residues. The DNA of the CDR3 is TGTGCCAGTATCTCCCACCTCCAGGGGATTCAGCCCCAGCATTTT. This encodes CASISHLQGIQPQHF.

In this sample, this clone turned up a few times. J is TRBJ2-5 and V is TRBV6-5; 9 bases line up with TRBD1. This CDR3 spans 13 amino acids. Per the germline V gene, CDR1 is MNHEY and CDR2 is SVGAGI. With 6 bases clipped from V and 7 bases from J, the junction kept 6 bases outside the gene matches. The CDR3: CASSRDRDGTQYF. CDR3 DNA: TGTGCCAGCAGCCGGGACAGGGACGGGACCCAGTACTTC.

This clone occurred a few times. The gene calls are TRBV11-2 and TRBJ2-5; a weak D match, TRBD2 (5 bases). Germline loops: CDR1 SGHAT, CDR2 FQNNGV. The CDR3 runs 13 residues. Trimming shortened V by 6 bases and J by 7 bases, and 15 bases separated the two germline ends. CDR3 nucleotides: TGTGCCAGCAGGTTTGGGGAGCCGGGGACCCAGTACTTC. Its protein product is CASRFGEPGTQYF.

CDR3 in amino acids: CAWSPVQGRQPQHF. The CDR3 nucleotides read TGTGCCTGGAGTCCAGTACAGGGTCGGCAGCCCCAGCATTTT. The chain uses TRBV30 and TRBJ1-5, with D possibly matching TRBD1 (6 bases). Looked up from germline, CDR1 is GTSNPN and CDR2 is SVGIG (reference sequence). This CDR3 region has 14 residues. V was shortened by 2 bases and J by 7 bases, with 15 bases between the two germline ends.

This sequence joins TRBV11-2 and TRBJ2-3; the D gene is possibly TRBD1 (5 bases). Germline V gene lookup returns CDR1 SGHAT and CDR2 FQNNGV. V gave up 0 bases and J gave up 5 bases, with 6 bases separating them. There are 13 residues in the CDR3. The CDR3 DNA sequence: TGTGCCAGCAGCTTAGAAAGGGGAGATACGCAGTATTTT. Translating it yields CASSLERGDTQYF. Using reference TRBV11-2 and TRBJ2-3 for the parts outside the CDR3, the full variable domain is EAGVAQSPRYKIIEKRQSVAFWCNPISGHATLYWYQQILGQGPKLLIQFQNNGVVDDSQLPKDRFSAERLKGVDSTLKIQPAKLEDSAVYLCASSLERGDTQYFGPGTRLTVL.

The chain carries TRBV7-2 and TRBJ2-5; 16 bases are a match to TRBD2. V lost 5 bases and J lost 5; bases outside the gene matches: 8. The germline CDR1 and CDR2 sequences are SGHTA and FQGNSA. The CDR3 sequence is 17 residues long. This CDR3 reads CASSLGLAGGRIETQYF. CDR3 in DNA: TGTGCCAGCAGCCTGGGACTAGCGGGGGGGCGGATCGAGACCCAGTACTTC.

This chain uses TRBV5-8 with TRBJ1-1; 7 positions agree with TRBD1. The CDR3 consists of 15 residues. Germline CDR1 SGHTS, CDR2 YDEGEE. Trimming at V came to 3 bases and at J to 1 base, leaving 6 bases not matched to a gene. CDR3 sequence reads: CASSSPTGTNTEAFF. The CDR3 DNA reads as TGTGCCAGCAGCTCCCCGACAGGGACGAACACTGAAGCTTTCTTT. Drawing the rest from reference TRBV5-8 and TRBJ1-1, the complete variable domain is EAGVTQSPTHLIKTRGQQATLRCSPISGHTSVYWYQQALGLGLQFLLWYDEGEERNRGNFPPRFSGRQFPNYSSELNVNALELEDSALYLCASSSPTGTNTEAFFGQGTRLTVV.

V usage is TRBV6-6 and J usage is TRBJ1-1; maybe TRBD1 (6 bases). In germline, CDR1 is MNHNY, CDR2 SVGAGI (reference sequence). V gave up 4 bases and J gave up 2 bases, with 11 bases separating them. CDR3 length: 14 amino acids. The CDR3 nucleotides are TGTGCCAGCAGTTTTGGGGGGGCAAACACTGAAGCTTTCTTT. It yields the protein CASSFGGANTEAFF.

The chain recombines TRBV7-2 with TRBJ2-7; unclear D gene. Germline CDR1 SGHTA, CDR2 FQGNSA. V lost 5 bases to trimming and J lost 2 bases, with 10 bases between them. The CDR3 length is 13 residues. CDR3 coding DNA: TGTGCCAGCAGCAGCAGGCAAACCTACGAGCAGTACTTC. Translated, it gives CASSSRQTYEQYF.

The CDR3 nucleotides are TGTGCCAGTAGTATCCATTGGGAGGGACTTCCAAACTATGGCTACACCTTC. This gives the protein CASSIHWEGLPNYGYTF. The chain has TRBV19 and TRBJ1-2; D might be TRBD1 (5 bases). V lost 3 bases to trimming and J lost 2 bases, with 19 bases between them. Germline V gives CDR1 LNHDA, CDR2 SQIVND (reference sequence). The CDR3 sequence is 17 residues long.

This clone was counted between two and nine times. The rearrangement uses TRBV9 and TRBJ2-5, with 10 bases identical to TRBD2. The CDR3 is 18 amino acids. Germline V gene lookup returns CDR1 SGDLS and CDR2 YYNGEE. Trimming cost V 4 bases and J 4 bases; bases outside gene matches: 16. The chain's CDR3 is CASSPLRASLAGGETQYF. The CDR3 nucleotides are TGTGCCAGCAGCCCTTTAAGGGCGAGTTTAGCGGGAGGAGAGACCCAGTACTTC.

A single count supports this clone. The CDR3 sequence: CASSIQGLVTDTQYF. DNA for the CDR3: TGTGCCAGTAGTATCCAGGGACTCGTCACAGATACGCAGTATTTT. V usage is TRBV19 and J usage is TRBJ2-3; D might be TRBD2 (6 bases). The CDR3 extends over 15 amino acids. Deletions cut 3 bases from V and 2 bases from J, with 12 bases between. Germline assignment: CDR1 LNHDA and CDR2 SQIVND (reference sequence).

The chain has TRBV6-1 and TRBJ1-1; 10 nucleotides line up with TRBD1. Germline trimming cut 1 base from V and 7 bases from J; bases unmatched to any gene: 6. The CDR3 runs to 15 residues. Germline lookup yields CDR1 MNHNS and CDR2 SASEGT. In DNA form, the CDR3 reads TGTGCCAGCAGTGAAGGAGACAGGGGGCCCGGTGAAGCTTTCTTT. Residues: CASSEGDRGPGEAFF.

The chain carries TRBV28 and TRBJ1-1; a weak D match, TRBD1 (6 bases). The CDR3 length is 15 residues. The germline V and J ends were trimmed by 5 bases and 6 bases, with 19 bases remaining between them. From germline, CDR1 is MDHEN and CDR2 SYDVKM. The CDR3 DNA reads TGTGCCAGCAGTCCCGCGGGACACTTAATATCTGAAGCTTTCTTT. Its translation is CASSPAGHLISEAFF.

The rearrangement links TRBV4-2 to TRBJ2-7, with 10 bases fitting TRBD2. This CDR3 contains 18 residues. The trim removed 1 base at V and 7 bases at J, leaving 16 bases unmatched. Germline CDR1 LGHNA, CDR2 YNFKEQ. The CDR3 nucleotides are TGTGCCAGCAGCCAAGCACATACTAAGCGGGGGGGCGAAGGTGAGCAGTACTTC. Protein product: CASSQAHTKRGGEGEQYF.

The chain uses TRBV5-6 and TRBJ2-1; D possibly corresponds to TRBD1 (5 bases). Trimming stripped 4 bases from V and 8 bases from J, with 19 bases between. Germline V gene lookup returns CDR1 SGHDT and CDR2 YYEEEE. The length of the CDR3 is 15 residues. CDR3 in amino acids: CASSVQGVLIDEQFF. CDR3 bases: TGTGCCAGCAGCGTCCAAGGGGTCCTTATCGATGAGCAGTTCTTC. Complete variable domain (other parts from reference TRBV5-6 and TRBJ2-1): DAGVTQSPTHLIKTRGQQVTLRCSPKSGHDTVSWYQQALGQGPQFIFQYYEEEERQRGNFPDRFSGHQFPNYSSELNVNALLLGDSALYLCASSVQGVLIDEQFFGPGTRLTVL.

J is TRBJ2-2 and V is TRBV6-6; no clear D. Germline CDR1 MNHNY, CDR2 SVGAGI (reference sequence). V shed 11 bases and J shed 4 bases, with 17 bases lying between them. The CDR3 consists of 14 residues. CDR3 sequence (DNA): TGTGCCCTTTCGAATGGGGTGAGCACCGGGGAGCTGTTTTTT. Translation: CALSNGVSTGELFF.

This chain links TRBV11-3 with TRBJ1-1; D ambiguous. Trimming removed 3 bases from V and 0 bases from J, with 5 bases in between. The CDR3 length is 13 residues. CDR1 SGHNT and CDR2 YENEEA come from the germline V gene. The CDR3 DNA is TGTGCCAGCAGCTTTCAACTGAACACTGAAGCTTTCTTT. The encoded protein is CASSFQLNTEAFF. The entire variable domain, with the rest obtained from reference TRBV11-3 and TRBJ1-1, is as follows: EAGVVQSPRYKIIEKKQPVAFWCNPISGHNTLYWYLQNLGQGPELLIRYENEEAVDDSQLPKDRFSAERLKGVDSTLKIQPAELGDSAVYLCASSFQLNTEAFFGQGTRLTVV.

The chain uses TRBV7-6 and TRBJ1-1; weak D call: TRBD1 (6 bases). The CDR3 runs 15 residues. Trimming took 5 bases from V and 7 from J, leaving 20 bases between them. Germline lookup yields CDR1 SGHVS and CDR2 FNYEAQ. CDR3 coding DNA: TGTGCCAGCAGCCTAAACGCGGGGGCGAGTAATGAAGCTTTCTTT. As protein: CASSLNAGASNEAFF.

The chain employs TRBV18 and TRBJ1-2, with a tentative D call TRBD1 (5 bases). This CDR3 is built from 15 residues. The ends were cut back, 4 bases at V and 2 bases at J, with 14 bases in the middle. Germline V lookup: CDR1 KGHSH, CDR2 LQKENI. CDR3 in DNA: TGTGCCAGCTCACTGGGGGGAGAGCCCAACTATGGCTACACCTTC. As protein: CASSLGGEPNYGYTF.

This clone has only one observation. The rearrangement joins TRBV4-2 to TRBJ2-2; D gene unclear. The CDR3 is 17 amino acids. V was trimmed by 1 base and J by 4 bases, leaving 16 bases between them. CDR1 is LGHNA, CDR2 YNFKEQ, per germline. The CDR3 loop reads CASSQVTPPGGTGELFF. CDR3 DNA: TGTGCCAGCAGCCAAGTAACTCCCCCCGGTGGCACCGGGGAGCTGTTTTTT.